This TCR beta chain comes out of a study of blood T cell repertoires in COVID-19 (dated by TCRdb to the early 2020s). In the study overall: Samples covering the acute and convalescent phases of COVID-19 were provided by collaborators in the United States, Italy and Spain. The prospective study material was composed of cDNA or gDNA derived from T cells, B-cell-depleted T cells, or PBMCs. Subjects who had been exposed to COVID-19, were actively infected with it, or had recovered from it provided the deeply sampled blood TCRbeta repertoires that made up the dataset. The repertoires were made available in a free public database intended to serve as a resource for research on the immune response to SARS-CoV-2. Samples were obtained from the ongoing ImmuneRACE study (first 160 participants) and from 1,000 to 1,500 subjects provided by 6 global collaborators. Sample metadata almost always included a de-identified subject ID, COVID-19 status, age in years and sex. Where HLA class I and class II types were available, the types were taken from metadata supplied by the sample provider, not from assay-based typing. Results and caveats for the whole study, not just this receptor: How much clinical and demographic metadata was included differed by source and by participant, and the metadata was provided uncurated.

At one collaborating source in Seattle, patients were enrolled during active infection and were followed longitudinally through the course of disease. Collaborating institutions collected whole blood in K2EDTA tubes following their own protocols. For TCRbeta analysis, collaborator samples were shipped as frozen whole blood, as isolated PBMCs, or as DNA extracted from either sample type. The germline V gene (reference sequence) provides CDR1 LNHDA and CDR2 SQIVND. The germline V and J ends show losses of 4 bases and 1 base respectively, and no gene match explains 7 bases of the junction. Including the terminal cysteine and phenylalanine, the CDR3 comprises 17 residues. Of the read, only the CDR3 DNA is kept; its 51 bases are in frame from base 1. As regards this clone: No antigen is known for it. Base qualities are missing; no much larger clone stands one base away.

TCRbeta CDR3 regions were amplified from genomic DNA using the immunoSEQ Assay, a bias-controlled multiplex PCR. The original methods were these. Nucleated cell counts per sample were estimated from amplification of reference gene primers within the assay. To quantify the absolute abundance of each unique TCRbeta CDR3 rearrangement, sequence reads were collapsed and filtered. For each sample, productive Simpson clonality was calculated as the square root of Simpson's diversity index across productive rearrangements. This is the immuneACCESS table as TCRdb keeps it, with only in-frame sequences that have V and J called. A part of the clones is gone; compared with another copy, unresolved V genes explain less than half, and the rest is unexplained. V and J calls and clone size come straight from that table; D and trimming were deduced from the DNA. In all, the sample holds roughly 150,000 clones, and 60% to 85% of those were seen once. The top ten clonotypes cover more than 7% of the sample.

Sequenced sample: peripheral blood. This chain is built from TRBV19 and TRBJ2-1; TRBD1 aligns with 10 central bases. This clonotype originated in a woman aged 55-70 years with COVID-19, enrolled during active disease. CDR3 protein: CASSNRDRGRSYNEQFF. The bases are TGTGCCAGTAGTAACCGGGACAGGGGACGGTCCTACAATGAGCAGTTCTTC.